The sample holds a few counts of the clone carrying this T cell receptor (beta chain). Its target is unknown. Primers for the PCR totalled 60 Vbeta and 13 Jbeta. Assay: immunoSEQ multiplex PCR; the TCRdb copy retains only in-frame clones and omits some. This table holds 70,000 or so clones, approximately 90% found once. The data belong to a study of cytomegalovirus exposure and HLA in healthy donors. Whole-study results and caveats: Solely CMV serostatus was available to characterize immune exposure. A few CMV-associated chains were confirmed in vitro to be specific for CMV antigens.

V lost 7 bases, J lost 4 bases, and 7 bases lay in between. This CDR3 is 11 amino acids long. Germline CDR1 MNHEY, CDR2 SVGAGI. The sequenced material came from PBMCs. The genes are TRBV6-5 and TRBJ1-1; no clear D gene. The clonotype originates from a woman younger than 45 in good health and CMV-seronegative. CDR3 region: CASISGTEAFF. The DNA for the CDR3 is TGTGCCAGCATATCCGGCACTGAAGCTTTCTTT.